The entry below describes one T cell receptor (beta chain). What it binds is not known. The data originate from a study of graft-versus-host responses after intestinal transplantation. Study at large: All recipients were given anti-thymocyte globulin induction, and tacrolimus and steroids were then administered for roughly 3 years.

Repertoires were generated with immunoSEQ multiplex PCR, while TCRdb's copy carries only in-frame clones and drops some. The table lists 75,000 to 100,000 clones, 90% to 95% of them singletons. Per the germline V gene, CDR1 is LGHNA and CDR2 is YNFKEQ. CDR3 length: 14 amino acids. V was trimmed by 1 base and J by 3 bases, leaving 9 bases between them. General study results and limits: High graft-versus-host to host-versus-graft T cell clonal ratios marked allografts of patients with graft-donor macrochimerism.

This clonotype originated in a human donor who was the organ donor for an intestinal transplant. The gene calls are TRBV4-2 and TRBJ1-1, with D perhaps TRBD1 (6 bases). Sequences were derived from unstimulated CD4+ T cells sorted from spleen or lymph node cells, sampled before transplant. The CDR3 DNA reads as TGTGCCAGCAGCCAAGGGCAGGGGTACACTGAAGCTTTCTTT. Protein product: CASSQGQGYTEAFF.